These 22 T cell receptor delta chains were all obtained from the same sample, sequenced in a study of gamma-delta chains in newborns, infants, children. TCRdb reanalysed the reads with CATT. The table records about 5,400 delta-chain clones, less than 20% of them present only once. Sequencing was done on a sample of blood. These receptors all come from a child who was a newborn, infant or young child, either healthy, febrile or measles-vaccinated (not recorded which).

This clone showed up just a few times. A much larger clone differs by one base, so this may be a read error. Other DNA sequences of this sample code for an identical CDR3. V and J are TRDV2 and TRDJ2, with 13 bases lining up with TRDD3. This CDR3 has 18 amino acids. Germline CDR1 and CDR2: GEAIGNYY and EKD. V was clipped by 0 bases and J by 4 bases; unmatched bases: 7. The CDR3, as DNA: TGTGCCTGTGACACCGTACTGGGGGATACGCGCGAGACAGCACAACTCTTCTTT. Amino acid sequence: CACDTVLGDTRETAQLFF.

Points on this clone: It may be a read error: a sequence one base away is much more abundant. CDR3 in DNA: TGTGCCTGTGACCCTACTGGGGGAGACTGGGACACCCGACAGATGTTTTTC. This codes for CACDPTGGDWDTRQMFF. The rearrangement uses TRDV2 and TRDJ3; 9 nucleotides line up with TRDD3. The J gene, not given by TCRdb, was assigned here from a germline match of the nucleotide sequence. Germline values: CDR1 GEAIGNYY, CDR2 EKD. CDR3 length: 17 residues. Unmatched junction bases numbered 5, after V lost 3 bases and J lost 3 bases.

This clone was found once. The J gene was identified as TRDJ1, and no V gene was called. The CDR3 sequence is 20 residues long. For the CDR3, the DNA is TGTGCTCTTGGGGCCTATTTCCCCTTCTGTGGCCCCCCGTACACCGATAAACTCATCTTT. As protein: CALGAYFPFCGPPYTDKLIF.

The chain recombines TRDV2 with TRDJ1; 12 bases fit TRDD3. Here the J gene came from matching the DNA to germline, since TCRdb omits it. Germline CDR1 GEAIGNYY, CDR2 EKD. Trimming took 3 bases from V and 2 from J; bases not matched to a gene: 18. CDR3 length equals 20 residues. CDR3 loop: CACDAVLTGGYRARTDKLIF. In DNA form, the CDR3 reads TGTGCCTGTGACGCCGTTCTTACTGGGGGATACCGGGCACGAACCGATAAACTCATCTTT.

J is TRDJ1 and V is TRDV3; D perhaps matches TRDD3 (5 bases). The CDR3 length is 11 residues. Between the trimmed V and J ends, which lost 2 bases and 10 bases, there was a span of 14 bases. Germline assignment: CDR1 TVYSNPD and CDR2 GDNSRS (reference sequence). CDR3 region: CAFHWLPRLIF. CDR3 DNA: TGTGCCTTTCACTGGTTGCCTCGACTCATCTTT.

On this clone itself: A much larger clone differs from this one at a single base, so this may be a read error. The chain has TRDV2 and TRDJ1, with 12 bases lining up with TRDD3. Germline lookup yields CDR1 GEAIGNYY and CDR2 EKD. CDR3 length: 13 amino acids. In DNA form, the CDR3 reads TGTGCCTGTGACGCCTTACTGGGGGATACACTCATCTTT. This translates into CACDALLGDTLIF.

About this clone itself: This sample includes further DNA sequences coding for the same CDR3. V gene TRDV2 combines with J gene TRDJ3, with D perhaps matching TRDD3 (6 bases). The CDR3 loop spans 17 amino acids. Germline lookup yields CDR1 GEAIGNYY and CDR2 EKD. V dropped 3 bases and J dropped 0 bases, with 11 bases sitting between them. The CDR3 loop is CACDPGDSSWDTRQMFF. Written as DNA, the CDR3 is TGTGCCTGTGACCCAGGGGATTCCTCCTGGGACACCCGACAGATGTTTTTC.

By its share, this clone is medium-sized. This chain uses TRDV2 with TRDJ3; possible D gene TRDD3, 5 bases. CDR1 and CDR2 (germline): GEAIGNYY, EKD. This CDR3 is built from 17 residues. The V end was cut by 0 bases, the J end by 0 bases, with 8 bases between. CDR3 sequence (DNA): TGTGCCTGTGACACCAGCTGGGACTCCTGGGACACCCGACAGATGTTTTTC. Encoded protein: CACDTSWDSWDTRQMFF.

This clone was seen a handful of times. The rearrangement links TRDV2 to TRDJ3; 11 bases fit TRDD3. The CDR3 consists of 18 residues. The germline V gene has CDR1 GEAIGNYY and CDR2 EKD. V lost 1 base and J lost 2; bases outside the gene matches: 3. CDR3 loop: CACDTILGDTWDTRQMFF. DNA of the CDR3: TGTGCCTGTGACACGATACTGGGGGATACCTGGGACACCCGACAGATGTTTTTC.

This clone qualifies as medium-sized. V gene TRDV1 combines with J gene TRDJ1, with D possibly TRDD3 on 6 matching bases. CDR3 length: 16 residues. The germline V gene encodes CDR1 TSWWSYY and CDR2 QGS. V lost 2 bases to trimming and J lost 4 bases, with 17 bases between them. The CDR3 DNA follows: TGTGCTCTTGGGGAAGGGTTGGAGGATACTGGCGATAAACTCATCTTT. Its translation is CALGEGLEDTGDKLIF.

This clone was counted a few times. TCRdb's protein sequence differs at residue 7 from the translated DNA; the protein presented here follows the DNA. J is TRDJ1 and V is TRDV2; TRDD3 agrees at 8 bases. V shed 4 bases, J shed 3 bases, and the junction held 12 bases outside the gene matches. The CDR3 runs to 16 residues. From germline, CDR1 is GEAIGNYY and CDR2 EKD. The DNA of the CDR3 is TGTGCCTGTGATCCGCTACCGGGGGATAGGGCCGATAAACTCATCTTT. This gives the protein CACDPLPGDRADKLIF.

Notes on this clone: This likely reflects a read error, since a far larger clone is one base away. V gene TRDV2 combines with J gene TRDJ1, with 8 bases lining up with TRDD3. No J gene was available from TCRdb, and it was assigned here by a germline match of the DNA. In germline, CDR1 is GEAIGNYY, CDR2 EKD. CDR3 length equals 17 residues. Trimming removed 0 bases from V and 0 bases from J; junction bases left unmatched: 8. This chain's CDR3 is CACDTISVLGDTDKLIF. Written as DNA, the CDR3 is TGTGCCTGTGACACCATCTCCGTACTGGGGGACACCGATAAACTCATCTTT.

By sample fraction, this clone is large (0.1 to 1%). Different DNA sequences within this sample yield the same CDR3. DNA for the CDR3: TGTGCCTGTGACACCTGGGACACCCGACAGATGTTTTTC. Translated, it gives CACDTWDTRQMFF. V and J are TRDV2 and TRDJ3; D gene uncertain. The CDR3 has 13 amino acids. V lost 0 bases, J lost 4 bases, and 0 bases lay in between. Germline loops: CDR1 GEAIGNYY, CDR2 EKD.

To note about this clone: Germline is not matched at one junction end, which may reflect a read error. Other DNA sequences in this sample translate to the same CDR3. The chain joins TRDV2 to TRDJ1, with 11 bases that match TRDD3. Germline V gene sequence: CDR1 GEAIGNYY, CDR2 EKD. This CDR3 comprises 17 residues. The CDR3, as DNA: TGCGCCTGTGACCCTGTCAACTGGGGGATAAGTGCCGATAAACTCATCTTT. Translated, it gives CACDPVNWGISADKLIF.

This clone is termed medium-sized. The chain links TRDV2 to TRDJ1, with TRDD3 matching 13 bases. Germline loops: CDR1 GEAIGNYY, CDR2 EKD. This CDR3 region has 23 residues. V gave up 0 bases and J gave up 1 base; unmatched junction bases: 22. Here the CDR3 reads CACDTVGLRSPLLGDTRTDKLIF. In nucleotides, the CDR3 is TGTGCCTGTGACACCGTTGGGCTGCGCTCGCCATTACTGGGGGATACGCGCACCGATAAACTCATCTTT.

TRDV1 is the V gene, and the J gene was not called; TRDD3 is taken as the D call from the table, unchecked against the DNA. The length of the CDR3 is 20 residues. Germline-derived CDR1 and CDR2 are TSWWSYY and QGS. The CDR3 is CAIWELGWGTLVGYTDKIIF. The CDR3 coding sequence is TGTGCTATTTGGGAACTGGGATGGGGGACCCTAGTCGGGTACACCGATAAAATCATCTTT.

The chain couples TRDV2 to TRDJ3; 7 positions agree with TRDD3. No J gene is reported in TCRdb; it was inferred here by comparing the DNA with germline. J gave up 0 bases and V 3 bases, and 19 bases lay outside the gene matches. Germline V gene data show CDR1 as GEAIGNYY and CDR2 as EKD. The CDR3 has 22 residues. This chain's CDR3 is CACDALSTGESQRSWDTRQMFF. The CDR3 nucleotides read TGTGCCTGTGACGCCTTGAGCACTGGGGAGTCCCAACGCTCCTGGGACACCCGACAGATGTTTTTC.

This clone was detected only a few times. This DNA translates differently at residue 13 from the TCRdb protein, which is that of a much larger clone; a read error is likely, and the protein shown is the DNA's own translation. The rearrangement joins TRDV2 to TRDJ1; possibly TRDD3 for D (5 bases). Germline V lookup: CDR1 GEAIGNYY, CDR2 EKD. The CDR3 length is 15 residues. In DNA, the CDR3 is TGTGCCTGTGACACGGTACTGGAGAGGGGCGATAAACGCATCTTT. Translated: CACDTVLERGDKRIF.

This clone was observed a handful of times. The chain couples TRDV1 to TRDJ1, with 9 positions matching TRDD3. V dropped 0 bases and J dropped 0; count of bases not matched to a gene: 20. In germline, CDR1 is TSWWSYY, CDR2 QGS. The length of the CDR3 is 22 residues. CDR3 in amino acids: CALGELLRGQDTGGVYTDKLIF. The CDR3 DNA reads TGTGCTCTTGGGGAACTGCTAAGAGGACAAGATACTGGGGGAGTTTACACCGATAAACTCATCTTT.

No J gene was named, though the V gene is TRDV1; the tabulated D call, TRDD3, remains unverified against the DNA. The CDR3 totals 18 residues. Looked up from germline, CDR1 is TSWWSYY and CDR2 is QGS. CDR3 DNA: TGTGCTATTGGGGGGTGTAGAGATGGCGGGTTGTACACCGATAGAATCATCTTT. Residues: CAIGGCRDGGLYTDRIIF.

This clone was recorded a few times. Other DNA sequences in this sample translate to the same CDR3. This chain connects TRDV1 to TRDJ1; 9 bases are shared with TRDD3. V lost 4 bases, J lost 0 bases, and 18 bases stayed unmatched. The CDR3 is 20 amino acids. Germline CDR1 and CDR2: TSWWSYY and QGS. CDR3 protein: CALGVRQLLGDRLYTDKLIF. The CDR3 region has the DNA TGTGCTCTTGGGGTCCGACAGCTACTGGGGGACAGACTGTACACCGATAAACTCATCTTT.

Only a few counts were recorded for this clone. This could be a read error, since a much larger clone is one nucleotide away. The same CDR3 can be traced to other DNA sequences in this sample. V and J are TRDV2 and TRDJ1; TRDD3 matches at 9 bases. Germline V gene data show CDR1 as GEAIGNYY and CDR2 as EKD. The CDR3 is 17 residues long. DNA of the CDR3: TGTGCCTGTGACACCGAAGGTGGCTGGGGGATCTCCGATAAACTCATCTTC. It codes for CACDTEGGWGISDKLIF.